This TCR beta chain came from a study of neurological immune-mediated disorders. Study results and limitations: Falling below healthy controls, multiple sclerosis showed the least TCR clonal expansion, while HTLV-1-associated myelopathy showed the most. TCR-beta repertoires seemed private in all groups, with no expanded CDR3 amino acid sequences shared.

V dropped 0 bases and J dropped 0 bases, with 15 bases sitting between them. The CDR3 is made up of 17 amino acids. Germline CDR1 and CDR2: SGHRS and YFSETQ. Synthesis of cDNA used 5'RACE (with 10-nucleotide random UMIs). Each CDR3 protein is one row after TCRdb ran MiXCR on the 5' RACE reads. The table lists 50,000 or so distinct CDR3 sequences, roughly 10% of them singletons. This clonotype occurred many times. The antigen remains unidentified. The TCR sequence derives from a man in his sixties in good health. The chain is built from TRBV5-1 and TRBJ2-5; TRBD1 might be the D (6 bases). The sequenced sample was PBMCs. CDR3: CASSLALVDRNQETQYF. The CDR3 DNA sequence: TGCGCCAGCAGCTTGGCTCTAGTGGACAGAAACCAAGAGACCCAGTACTTC.